These 14 T cell receptor beta chains were sequenced from one sample in a study of blood T cell repertoires in COVID-19. Method: immunoSEQ multiplex PCR; TCRdb's copy keeps in-frame clones and lacks some. The sample yields about 54,000 clones, less than 95% seen once. Sequencing used peripheral blood. The receptors shown here come from a woman in her 40s with active COVID-19.

The count of this clone is one. The CDR3 DNA follows: TGTGCCAGCAGTGAAGCCACTAACTATGGCTACACCTTC. It encodes CASSEATNYGYTF. The chain has TRBV2 and TRBJ1-2; D is undetermined. There are 13 residues in the CDR3. From germline, CDR1 is SNHLY and CDR2 FYNNEI. Deletions cut 0 bases from V and 0 bases from J, with 2 bases between.

In DNA, the CDR3 is TGTGCCAGCAGTATCGAACCTGGACAGGGCGATAGCAATCAGCCCCAGCATTTT. Amino acids: CASSIEPGQGDSNQPQHF. The chain carries TRBV2 and TRBJ1-5; 8 bases fit TRBD1. V gave up 5 bases and J gave up 0 bases; unmatched junction bases: 12. The germline CDR1 and CDR2 sequences are SNHLY and FYNNEI. The CDR3 sequence is 18 residues long.

Here the CDR3 reads CASRRTGNFDSPLHF. CDR3 nucleotide sequence: TGTGCCAGCAGACGGACAGGGAATTTTGATTCACCCCTCCACTTT. V and J are TRBV6-5 and TRBJ1-6; the match to TRBD1 covers 8 bases. V lost 6 bases and J lost 8; bases outside the gene matches: 9. The CDR3 loop spans 15 amino acids. Germline V gene lookup returns CDR1 MNHEY and CDR2 SVGAGI.

The chain joins TRBV6-5 to TRBJ1-2, with a weak D call TRBD1 (5 bases). The germline V gene has CDR1 MNHEY and CDR2 SVGAGI. Trimming stripped 7 bases from V and 0 bases from J, with 12 bases between. The length of the CDR3 is 14 residues. In DNA form, the CDR3 reads TGTGCCAGCATGCAGGGCGGCTCTAACTATGGCTACACCTTC. Its translation: CASMQGGSNYGYTF.

The chain couples TRBV9 to TRBJ2-3; 10 nucleotides match TRBD1. V trimming: 2 bases; J trimming: 5 bases; junction bases outside the gene matches: 2. Germline CDR1 reads SGDLS; CDR2 reads YYNGEE. The CDR3 is 14 amino acids. As DNA, the CDR3 is TGTGCCAGCAGCGTCGGACAGGGGGGAGATACGCAGTATTTT. This translates into CASSVGQGGDTQYF.

The V call is TRBV6-2 or TRBV6-3, the J call TRBJ1-5; unclear D gene. The CDR3 has 14 amino acids. Trimming shortened V by 5 bases and J by 6 bases, and 14 bases separated the two germline ends. Germline loops: CDR1 MNHEY, CDR2 SVGEGT. Here the CDR3 DNA reads TGTGCCAGCAGTCATAGACAATTAAGTCAGCCCCAGCATTTT. Protein sequence: CASSHRQLSQPQHF.

The rearrangement links TRBV6-1 to TRBJ1-2; 8 nucleotides line up with TRBD1. Germline V gene lookup returns CDR1 MNHNS and CDR2 SASEGT. This CDR3 spans 16 amino acids. The J segment lost 4 bases and the V segment lost 1 base, leaving 8 bases of the junction unmatched. CDR3 sequence (DNA): TGTGCCAGCAGTGAAGTCGGGCAACAGGGGGGCTATGGCTACACCTTC. This translates into CASSEVGQQGGYGYTF.

This sequence joins TRBV30 and TRBJ1-3; D is uncertain. Trimming took off 3 bases at V and 0 bases at J, with 12 bases between the two ends. Germline V CDR1 and CDR2: GTSNPN, SVGIG (reference sequence). The CDR3 sequence is 15 residues long. The CDR3, as DNA: TGTGCCTGGAGCGAACTAAGAGGCTCTGGAAACACCATATATTTT. Protein product: CAWSELRGSGNTIYF.

The chain has TRBV7-8 and TRBJ1-1; D might be TRBD1 (5 bases). This CDR3 is built from 13 residues. CDR1 and CDR2 from the germline V gene are SGHVS and FQNEAQ. V was clipped by 5 bases and J by 1 base, with 8 bases between them. CDR3 nucleotides: TGTGCCAGCAGCCGAGACAGGAACACTGAAGCTTTCTTT. It is translated as CASSRDRNTEAFF.

The chain joins TRBV12-3 or TRBV12-4 to TRBJ2-1, with D possibly TRBD2 on 6 matching bases. CDR3 size: 11 residues. Trimming pared 8 bases from V and 5 bases from J, leaving 7 bases between. In DNA form, the CDR3 reads TGTGCCAGCCGGGGGAACAATGAGCAGTTCTTC. Residues: CASRGNNEQFF.

The chain recombines TRBV19 with TRBJ2-1; tentative D call: TRBD2 (5 bases). V was trimmed by 5 bases and J by 2 bases, leaving 13 bases between them. The CDR3 contains 15 residues. Germline-derived CDR1 and CDR2 are LNHDA and SQIVND (reference sequence). CDR3 residues: CASSERGYPYNEQFF. CDR3 DNA: TGTGCCAGTAGTGAACGAGGGTACCCCTACAATGAGCAGTTCTTC. The full variable domain, completed using reference TRBV19 and TRBJ2-1, is DGGITQSPKYLFRKEGQNVTLSCEQNLNHDAMYWYRQDPGQGLRLIYYSQIVNDFQKGDIAEGYSVSREKKESFPLTVTSAQKNPTAFYLCASSERGYPYNEQFFGPGTRLTVL.

The chain carries TRBV3-1 (or the pseudogene TRBV3-2) and TRBJ1-3; 7 bases line up with TRBD1. The CDR3 is made up of 16 amino acids. Germline CDR1 and CDR2: LGHDT and YNNKEL (reference sequence). V lost 4 bases to trimming and J lost 5 bases; unmatched junction nucleotides: 11. CDR3 sequence: CASSRTTGTVRNTIYF. The CDR3 DNA sequence: TGTGCCAGCAGCCGAACCACCGGGACAGTTCGAAACACCATATATTTT.

The V call is TRBV10-3, the J call TRBJ1-4, with 7 nucleotides matching TRBD1. This CDR3 contains 12 residues. CDR1 is ENHRY, CDR2 SYGVKD, per germline. The junction had 2 bases not matched to a gene; V was cut back by 5 bases and J by 8 bases. The DNA of the CDR3 is TGTGCCATCAGTATACAGGGGGAAAAACTGTTTTTT. Amino acids: CAISIQGEKLFF.

This clone has more than one count but fewer than ten. This chain uses TRBV19 with TRBJ1-6; D is uncertain. Per germline, CDR1 LNHDA and CDR2 SQIVND (reference sequence). The CDR3 runs 15 residues. V gave up 1 base and J gave up 7 bases, with 11 bases separating them. The chain's CDR3 is CASSIGPGVNSPLHF. In nucleotides, the CDR3 is TGTGCCAGTAGTATAGGTCCGGGAGTGAATTCACCCCTCCACTTT. The full variable domain, with the rest looked up from reference TRBV19 and TRBJ1-6, is DGGITQSPKYLFRKEGQNVTLSCEQNLNHDAMYWYRQDPGQGLRLIYYSQIVNDFQKGDIAEGYSVSREKKESFPLTVTSAQKNPTAFYLCASSIGPGVNSPLHFGNGTRLTVT.